This TCR beta chain comes out of a study of T-cell memory formation after mild COVID-19. This CDR3 is built from 13 residues. Trimming pared 6 bases from V and 4 bases from J, leaving 12 bases between. Per the germline V gene, CDR1 is DFQATT and CDR2 is SNEGSKA (reference sequence). Study conclusions and caveats: Day 15 to 85 contracting clones showed balanced CD4/CD8; day 15 to 37 expanders favored CD4+.

One entry per CDR3 protein results from TCRdb running MiXCR on the 5' RACE reads. The table records about 320,000 distinct CDR3 sequences, approximately 15% of them present only once. Worth noting for this clonotype: Its target is not known.

V and J are TRBV20-1 and TRBJ2-2; D is possibly TRBD2 (6 bases). The sequenced sample was PBMCs or a T cell subset sorted from them (not recorded which). This TCR was sampled from a man aged 18 to 35 who had mild COVID-19 (a few samples of this study predate the infection). Cell type and time point are not known. The CDR3 bases are TGCAGTGCGAGGACTATTAGCACCGGGGAGCTGTTTTTT. Amino acid sequence: CSARTISTGELFF.